The 24 T cell receptor beta chains given below trace back to one sample, sequenced in a study of blood T cell repertoires in COVID-19. TCRdb's table, derived via immunoSEQ multiplex PCR, lists solely in-frame clones and lacks some. The sample carries 110,000 or so clones, around 83% recorded once. What was sequenced was peripheral blood. Receptor source: a woman in her fifties or sixties with COVID-19, enrolled during active disease.

CDR3 region: CASSLSAGAGTGELFF. The CDR3 DNA follows: TGTGCCAGCAGTTTAAGTGCAGGGGCAGGCACCGGGGAGCTGTTTTTT. The chain recombines TRBV27 with TRBJ2-2, with D perhaps matching TRBD1 (6 bases). The CDR3 has 16 residues. V was clipped by 2 bases and J by 4 bases, with 14 bases between them. Germline-derived CDR1 and CDR2 are MNHEY and SMNVEV (reference sequence).

J is TRBJ1-1 and V is TRBV20-1; the D is unclear. CDR3 length: 11 amino acids. Germline values: CDR1 DFQATT, CDR2 SNEGSKA (reference sequence). V was clipped by 5 bases and J by 6 bases, with 10 bases between them. CDR3 nucleotide sequence: TGCAGTGCTGCGAGGTGGCCTGAAGCTTTCTTT. As protein: CSAARWPEAFF.

This clone showed up just once. This rearrangement joins TRBV6-5 to TRBJ1-3; no firm D call. Germline V gene lookup returns CDR1 MNHEY and CDR2 SVGAGI. The CDR3 has 15 residues. Trimming pared 0 bases from V and 6 bases from J, leaving 12 bases between. The CDR3 is CASSYSGVLENTIYF. CDR3 DNA: TGTGCCAGCAGTTACTCCGGGGTGCTCGAAAACACCATATATTTT.

The V gene is TRBV19, the J gene TRBJ1-5; TRBD1 is a possible D gene (5 bases). V dropped 5 bases and J dropped 7 bases, with 12 bases sitting between them. The CDR3 is 13 residues long. The germline V gene has CDR1 LNHDA and CDR2 SQIVND (reference sequence). In nucleotides, the CDR3 is TGTGCCAGTAGTTCGGAGGGGCGGCAGCCCCAGCATTTT. Its protein product is CASSSEGRQPQHF.

The chain uses TRBV7-9 and TRBJ2-1; TRBD2 matches at 9 bases. The CDR3 length is 15 residues. Germline CDR1 reads SEHNR; CDR2 reads FQNEAQ (reference sequence). V dropped 5 bases and J dropped 4; count of bases not matched to a gene: 6. The CDR3 protein is CASSPRGGGYNEQFF. The CDR3 coding sequence is TGTGCCAGCAGCCCACGCGGGGGGGGATACAATGAGCAGTTCTTC. Looking up the rest from reference TRBV7-9 and TRBJ2-1 gives the full variable domain: DTGVSQNPRHKITKRGQNVTFRCDPISEHNRLYWYRQTLGQGPEFLTYFQNEAQLEKSRLLSDRFSAERPKGSFSTLEIQRTEQGDSAMYLCASSPRGGGYNEQFFGPGTRLTVL.

The chain is built from TRBV5-1 and TRBJ2-2, with D perhaps TRBD1 (6 bases). V was shortened by 4 bases and J by 2 bases, with 12 bases between the two germline ends. The germline gives CDR1 SGHRS, CDR2 YFSETQ. The CDR3 sequence is 15 residues long. The CDR3 DNA follows: TGCGCCAGCAGCCAGACAGGCCCTAACACCGGGGAGCTGTTTTTT. Translation: CASSQTGPNTGELFF.

CDR3 bases: TGTGCCAGCATTGACAGTGGGATGAACACTGAAGCTTTCTTT. As protein: CASIDSGMNTEAFF. This sequence joins TRBV27 and TRBJ1-1; tentative D call: TRBD1 (5 bases). There are 14 residues in the CDR3. Germline V gene sequence: CDR1 MNHEY, CDR2 SMNVEV (reference sequence). Trimming cost V 7 bases and J 0 bases, with 12 bases left between them.

The chain uses TRBV24-1 and TRBJ1-2, with 12 bases that match TRBD1. The CDR3 is 17 residues long. Looked up from germline, CDR1 is KGHDR and CDR2 is SFDVKD. V dropped 8 bases and J dropped 2; count of bases not matched to a gene: 11. For the CDR3, the DNA is TGTGCCACCAAGAAAAGTGGGACAGGGGGCAAGAACTATGGCTACACCTTC. It specifies CATKKSGTGGKNYGYTF.

The gene calls are TRBV9 and TRBJ1-2, with D tentatively TRBD1 (5 bases). Trimming took 3 bases from V and 6 from J, leaving 12 bases between them. Germline V lookup: CDR1 SGDLS, CDR2 YYNGEE. The CDR3 sequence is 13 residues long. The CDR3 DNA is TGTGCCAGCAGCGAGGGCGGGGGAAATGGCTACACCTTC. Its translation: CASSEGGGNGYTF.

The CDR3 DNA follows: TGTGCCAGCAGTTACTCGACAGGGGTGAACACTGAAGCTTTCTTT. Translating it yields CASSYSTGVNTEAFF. The chain employs TRBV6-2 or TRBV6-3 and TRBJ1-1; 8 nucleotides agree with TRBD1. Germline CDR1 MNHEY, CDR2 SVGEGT. V was clipped by 0 bases and J by 0 bases; unmatched bases: 0. The CDR3 covers 15 residues.

The chain carries TRBV19 and TRBJ2-1, with 7 bases aligning to TRBD1. J gave up 1 base and V 5 bases, and 8 bases lay outside the gene matches. CDR3 length equals 16 residues. The germline gives CDR1 LNHDA, CDR2 SQIVND (reference sequence). CDR3 residues: CASSDDRALSYNEQFF. CDR3 in DNA: TGTGCCAGTAGTGATGACAGGGCCCTTTCCTACAATGAGCAGTTCTTC.

The chain combines TRBV27 with TRBJ1-1; weak D call: TRBD1 (6 bases). V lost 4 bases to trimming and J lost 0 bases, with 15 bases between them. CDR3 size: 16 residues. Germline V lookup: CDR1 MNHEY, CDR2 SMNVEV (reference sequence). This CDR3 reads CASSYSWTALNTEAFF. The DNA of the CDR3 is TGTGCCAGCAGTTATTCATGGACAGCCTTGAACACTGAAGCTTTCTTT.

The rearrangement links TRBV29-1 to TRBJ2-5, with 10 bases that match TRBD2. Germline-derived CDR1 and CDR2 are SQVTM and ANQGSEA. There are 13 residues in the CDR3. V shed 5 bases, J shed 4 bases, and the junction held 4 bases outside the gene matches. The DNA of the CDR3 is TGCAGCGTTCAGCAGCGGGGGGGAGAGACCCAGTACTTC. Protein sequence: CSVQQRGGETQYF.

In its sample, this clone was seen a few times. This chain connects TRBV27 to TRBJ1-2; a possible D gene is TRBD1 (6 bases). The CDR3 is made up of 16 amino acids. Germline CDR1 MNHEY, CDR2 SMNVEV (reference sequence). V was clipped by 5 bases and J by 8 bases, with 24 bases between them. CDR3 sequence (DNA): TGTGCCAGCAGTGTAAGGGGCCGGGACAACCTGGAGGGCTACACCTTC. Protein: CASSVRGRDNLEGYTF.

The genes are TRBV30 and TRBJ1-5; a weak D match, TRBD1 (5 bases). V was trimmed by 4 bases and J by 4 bases, leaving 17 bases between them. CDR3 length equals 15 residues. Germline V gene sequence: CDR1 GTSNPN, CDR2 SVGIG (reference sequence). The CDR3: CAWTLAGWFNQPQHF. DNA of the CDR3: TGTGCCTGGACCCTGGCAGGGTGGTTTAATCAGCCCCAGCATTTT.

This clone turned up a few times. J is TRBJ2-7 and V is TRBV6-1, with 10 bases aligning to TRBD2. V shed 1 base, J shed 2 bases, and the junction held 2 bases outside the gene matches. The CDR3 has 15 residues. Germline V gene lookup returns CDR1 MNHNS and CDR2 SASEGT. This CDR3 is CASSEVLAGTYEQYF. The CDR3 DNA is TGTGCCAGCAGTGAAGTACTAGCGGGGACCTACGAGCAGTACTTC.

The V gene is TRBV15, the J gene TRBJ2-7; 9 bases agree with TRBD1. V was clipped by 3 bases and J by 5 bases; unmatched bases: 5. The germline CDR1 and CDR2 sequences are LNHNV and YYDKDF (reference sequence). The CDR3 has 14 residues. CDR3 bases: TGTGCCACCAGCAGGGGCGGGACAGGGAACGAGCAGTACTTC. Encoded protein: CATSRGGTGNEQYF.

This sequence joins TRBV5-1 and TRBJ2-2, with TRBD2 matching 12 bases. The J segment lost 2 bases and the V segment lost 0 bases, leaving 8 bases of the junction unmatched. The germline gives CDR1 SGHRS, CDR2 YFSETQ. The CDR3 loop spans 19 amino acids. The CDR3 nucleotides read TGCGCCAGCAGCTTGGTTCAACTAGCGGGGGGATTCAACACCGGGGAGCTGTTTTTT. This codes for CASSLVQLAGGFNTGELFF.

V gene TRBV19 combines with J gene TRBJ2-1; 7 bases are a match to TRBD1. The CDR3 extends over 15 amino acids. V gave up 4 bases and J gave up 5 bases; unmatched junction bases: 8. Germline lookup yields CDR1 LNHDA and CDR2 SQIVND (reference sequence). In DNA form, the CDR3 reads TGTGCCAGTAGTAAAGACAGGGCTAATGACAATGAGCAGTTCTTC. Its protein is CASSKDRANDNEQFF. The full variable domain, its missing parts supplied by reference TRBV19 and TRBJ2-1, is DGGITQSPKYLFRKEGQNVTLSCEQNLNHDAMYWYRQDPGQGLRLIYYSQIVNDFQKGDIAEGYSVSREKKESFPLTVTSAQKNPTAFYLCASSKDRANDNEQFFGPGTRLTVL.

V is TRBV19 and J is TRBJ1-4, with unresolved D. The CDR3 contains 15 residues. Trimming pared 9 bases from V and 0 bases from J, leaving 14 bases between. CDR1 and CDR2 from the germline V gene are LNHDA and SQIVND (reference sequence). CDR3 sequence reads: CASHNPSSTNEKLFF. CDR3 coding DNA: TGTGCCAGCCATAACCCGAGTTCAACTAATGAAAAACTGTTTTTT.

The J gene is TRBJ1-1, the V gene TRBV3-1 (or the pseudogene TRBV3-2); TRBD1 matches at 11 bases. The V and J ends lost 5 bases and 3 bases, in that order; junction bases with no gene match: 5. CDR1 LGHDT and CDR2 YNNKEL come from the germline V gene (reference sequence). The CDR3 is made up of 15 amino acids. CDR3 protein: CASSARGQGDTEAFF. In nucleotides, the CDR3 is TGTGCCAGCAGCGCGAGGGGACAGGGGGACACTGAAGCTTTCTTT.

The V and J genes are TRBV3-1 (or the pseudogene TRBV3-2) and TRBJ2-1, with D unclear. This CDR3 has 15 amino acids. The V and J ends lost 5 bases and 3 bases respectively, with 14 bases between them. Germline V gives CDR1 LGHDT, CDR2 YNNKEL (reference sequence). CDR3: CASSGLLPLYNEQFF. CDR3 sequence (DNA): TGTGCCAGCAGCGGTCTACTCCCCCTCTACAATGAGCAGTTCTTC.

The chain employs TRBV5-4 and TRBJ1-2; 11 nucleotides match TRBD1. The germline CDR1 and CDR2 sequences are SGHNT and YYREEE (reference sequence). This CDR3 has 15 residues. J gave up 3 bases and V 4 bases, and 5 bases lay outside the gene matches. The CDR3 loop reads CASSTGQGEDYGYTF. The CDR3 nucleotides read TGTGCCAGCAGCACGGGACAGGGGGAGGACTATGGCTACACCTTC.

The chain employs TRBV11-2 and TRBJ1-2; D is undetermined. Germline lookup yields CDR1 SGHAT and CDR2 FQNNGV. This CDR3 region has 12 residues. V lost 5 bases and J 6 bases, leaving 10 bases between the germline ends. The CDR3 DNA follows: TGTGCCAGCAGCCCGCAGTACGATGGCTACACCTTC. Translated, it gives CASSPQYDGYTF.